The T cell receptor beta chain described here comes from a study of CD8 T cells in ankylosing spondylitis (dated by TCRdb to about 2017). A note on the overall study: T cell receptor beta repertoires were profiled in healthy donors and ankylosing spondylitis patients so that disease-linked TCR variants could be found. The whole study cohort included 90 to 120 healthy donors and over 20 ankylosing spondylitis patients. Samples of peripheral blood were taken, and for ankylosing spondylitis patients, synovial fluid was collected as well.

Reading from cysteine to phenylalanine, the CDR3 counts 15 amino acids. The DNA shown is the 45-base CDR3, in frame from base 1. For this chain, trimming is 7 bases at the V end and 5 bases at the J end, and the number of junction bases without a gene match is 10. CDR1 is given as MNHNS and CDR2 as SASEGT, both from the germline V gene. The run used an Illumina HiSeq 2500. Quantitative 5'-RACE with molecular barcodes was the method used to prepare the TCR beta libraries. Under the source paper's analysis protocol: A new computational method based on a probabilistic model of VDJ rearrangement was used to identify disease-linked TCR variants. Starting from the raw public reads, TCRdb applied fastp trimming at Q25, assembled clones with MiXCR and retained in-frame beta chains. Rows with a matching CDR3 protein are joined into one entry that keeps the most common DNA and genes. Clone size and V and J calls follow TCRdb, not the original study. The table for this sample lists approximately 540,000 distinct CDR3 sequences; roughly 13% of them were counted only once. The ten largest account for around 6.8% of the sample.

General study outcomes and caveats: Some motif variants were previously reported in synovial fluid and blood of reactive arthritis patients, suggesting common disease-initiation mechanisms. According to the report, matched synovial fluid samples from ankylosing spondylitis patients were significantly enriched for the disease-linked clones. A TCR beta motif of about 8 highly homologous amino acid variants appeared characteristic of blood from ankylosing spondylitis patients. The disease-linked clones showed a CD8+ phenotype and occurred at relatively low frequencies in peripheral blood.

With respect to this clonotype: Its antigen is still unknown. Per-base quality was not reported, and no clone a single base away is much larger than it.

The specimen was blood, either unsorted or a sorted T cell fraction (not recorded which). The chain is made from TRBV6-1 and TRBJ1-5, with TRBD1 matching 8 junction bases. The TCR comes from a male donor with ankylosing spondylitis. The CDR3 corresponds to CASKTRTGSDQPQHF. The DNA reads TGTGCCAGCAAAACCCGGACAGGGAGTGATCAGCCCCAGCATTTT.